This passage covers 10 T cell receptor beta chains from one sample sequenced in a study of tumor-infiltrating lymphocytes in primary liver carcinoma. TCR beta cDNA was prepared out of around 460 ng total RNA by means of a constant-region primer. Researchers made the TCR beta libraries by running three nested multiplex PCR rounds with slightly modified ARM-PCR. Rounds one and two of PCR, each of approximately 11 cycles, were primed with TRBV1-TRBV30 forward primers and a C-beta reverse primer. A single record per CDR3 protein comes from TCRdb applying MiXCR to the multiplex PCR reads. The repertoire includes 150,000 to 200,000 distinct CDR3 sequences, over 45% of them detected once, and around three quarters sits in the top ten. Germline DNA was extracted too, while blood RNA derived from unsorted whole blood. Sequenced material: peripheral blood. These receptor sequences come from a man aged 40-50 years with primary liver carcinoma and hepatitis B virus infection.

The CDR3 protein is CASERSHYNEQFF. CDR3 sequence (DNA): TGTGCCAGCGAGAGATCTCATTACAATGAGCAGTTCTTC. The genes are TRBV2 and TRBJ2-1; D uncertain. This CDR3 contains 13 residues. The V and J ends lost 8 bases and 4 bases respectively, with 12 bases between them. From germline, CDR1 is SNHLY and CDR2 FYNNEI.

Notes on this clonotype: The junction departs from germline at one end; a sequencing error may be responsible. As DNA, the CDR3 is TGTGCCAGCAGTTTAGTAGCTAGCTCCTACAATGAGCAGTTCTTC. Protein sequence: CASSLVASSYNEQFF. The chain is built from TRBV7-9 and TRBJ2-1; D unclear. Germline CDR1 is SEHNR and CDR2 is FQNEAQ (reference sequence). This CDR3 comprises 15 residues. Full variable domain (remainder filled in from reference TRBV7-9 and TRBJ2-1): DTGVSQNPRHKITKRGQNVTFRCDPISEHNRLYWYRQTLGQGPEFLTYFQNEAQLEKSRLLSDRFSAERPKGSFSTLEIQRTEQGDSAMYLCASSLVASSYNEQFFGPGTRLTVL.

This clonotype was recorded at least ten times. The chain has TRBV11-2 and TRBJ2-1, with D unclear. The germline V gene encodes CDR1 SGHAT and CDR2 FQNNGV. The length of the CDR3 is 14 residues. The ends were cut back, 0 bases at V and 4 bases at J, with 7 bases in the middle. Here the CDR3 DNA reads TGTGCCAGCAGCTTAGAGGGCGGTTACAATGAGCAGTTCTTC. This gives the protein CASSLEGGYNEQFF.

Turning to this clonotype: This may be a read error, as it is one base from a much larger clone. This is likely a read error, given that the CDR3 carries no conserved phenylalanine or tryptophan at its end. The chain joins TRBV11-3 to TRBJ2-2; 10 bases are shared with TRBD1. CDR3 length equals 16 residues. Trimming at V came to 2 bases and at J to 5 bases, leaving 5 bases not matched to a gene. Germline CDR1 and CDR2: SGHNT and YENEEA. The chain's CDR3 is CASSLRDRGLTGELFV. The DNA of the CDR3 is TGTGCCAGCAGCTTACGGGACAGGGGTTTGACCGGGGAGCTGTTTGTT.

About this clonotype: One end of the junction is discordant with germline, which a read error may explain. The chain joins TRBV29-1 to TRBJ1-1; 8 nucleotides match TRBD1. Germline assignment: CDR1 SQVTM and CDR2 ANQGSEA. The CDR3 consists of 14 residues. As DNA, the CDR3 is TGCAGCCTCAAAAGGACAGGGACCGGGTCTGAAGCTTCCTTT. Its translation is CSLKRTGTGSEASF.

This clonotype was recorded at least ten times. The rearrangement uses TRBV7-8 and TRBJ2-1; the match to TRBD1 covers 9 bases. Germline CDR1 reads SGHVS; CDR2 reads FQNEAQ. The CDR3 contains 16 residues. The V gene end was trimmed by 5 bases and the J gene end by 1 base; junction bases not matched to a gene: 6. The CDR3 DNA is TGTGCCAGCAGCAGAAGGGACAGGGCATCCTACAATGAGCAGTTCTTC. Translating it yields CASSRRDRASYNEQFF.

This chain connects TRBV6-6 to TRBJ2-1, with 10 positions matching TRBD2. The CDR3 sequence is 17 residues long. Trimming cost V 0 bases and J 1 base; bases outside gene matches: 3. CDR1 MNHNY and CDR2 SVGAGI come from the germline V gene (reference sequence). The CDR3 protein is CASSYSTSGTSYNEQFF. CDR3 bases: TGTGCCAGCAGTTACTCCACTAGCGGGACGTCCTACAATGAGCAGTTCTTC.

The V call is TRBV6-1, the J call TRBJ1-4; no clear D. The CDR3 spans 14 residues. The V end lost 8 bases, the J end lost 0 bases, and 10 bases lay between the germline ends. Per the germline V gene, CDR1 is MNHNS and CDR2 is SASEGT. Here the CDR3 reads CASSHDATNEKLFF. The CDR3 bases are TGTGCCAGCTCCCACGATGCAACTAATGAAAAACTGTTTTTT.

There are a few counts of this clonotype. A much larger clone lies one base from this, so it may be a read error. The chain couples TRBV29-1 to TRBJ2-1; the D call may be TRBD1 or TRBD2 (5 bases each). Between the trimmed V and J ends, which lost 3 bases and 5 bases, there was a span of 14 bases. The CDR3 contains 14 residues. Germline V gene lookup returns CDR1 SQVTM and CDR2 ANQGSEA. The CDR3 sequence is CSVDGDGRNNEQFF. The DNA of the CDR3 is TGCAGCGTTGATGGGGACGGGCGAAACAATGAGCAGTTCTTC.

V gene TRBV11-3 combines with J gene TRBJ2-1, with D perhaps TRBD1 (5 bases). Germline values: CDR1 SGHNT, CDR2 YENEEA. V dropped 4 bases and J dropped 0 bases, with 7 bases sitting between them. CDR3 length: 14 amino acids. The chain's CDR3 is CASSWGDSYNEQFF. CDR3 DNA: TGTGCCAGCAGCTGGGGCGACTCCTACAATGAGCAGTTCTTC.